The 14 T cell receptor beta chains below all came from one sample that was sequenced in a study of a mutant IDH1 vaccine in newly diagnosed glioma (dated by TCRdb to the early 2020s). The method was the immunoSEQ multiplex PCR assay. This is the immuneACCESS table as TCRdb keeps it, with only in-frame sequences that have V and J called. A part of the clones is gone; compared with another copy, unresolved V genes explain less than half, and the rest is unexplained. The sample table contains some 59,000 clones; only one count was recorded for around 89% of them. 1.5% to 2.5% of the sample is in the top ten clones. The time point label for this specimen denotes: week 11, during vaccination. A 20-mer mutant IDH1 peptide at 300 micrograms in Montanide made up each vaccine dose, which was injected subcutaneously together with topical imiquimod. Their target antigens are unknown. Sequencing used PBMCs, obtained from a glioma patient whose treatment included an IDH1 peptide vaccine. The receptors stem from a man aged 35 to 55 with glioma.

This clone has only a few counts. This chain uses TRBV6-5 with TRBJ2-3, with 7 bases matching TRBD2. The germline V gene encodes CDR1 MNHEY and CDR2 SVGAGI. The CDR3 extends over 15 amino acids. V was pared by 0 bases and J by 4 bases, with 4 bases of the junction left unmatched. The CDR3 here is CASSYSPGRADTQYF. In DNA, the CDR3 is TGTGCCAGCAGTTACTCACCAGGGAGGGCAGATACGCAGTATTTT.

In DNA, the CDR3 is TGTGCCAGCGGGGACAGGCCTTACAATGAGCAGTTCTTC. Amino acids: CASGDRPYNEQFF. The chain recombines TRBV27 with TRBJ2-1; TRBD1 aligns across 8 bases. The CDR3 is made up of 13 amino acids. The V and J ends lost 8 bases and 4 bases, in that order; junction bases with no gene match: 4. Germline V gene lookup returns CDR1 MNHEY and CDR2 SMNVEV (reference sequence).

This rearrangement joins TRBV7-2 to TRBJ2-1; D not certain. Trimming shortened V by 2 bases and J by 4 bases, and 9 bases separated the two germline ends. In germline, CDR1 is SGHTA, CDR2 FQGNSA. This CDR3 is 14 amino acids long. The CDR3 loop is CASSLFAQYNEQFF. CDR3 nucleotides: TGTGCCAGCAGCTTATTTGCCCAATACAATGAGCAGTTCTTC.

J is TRBJ1-2 and V is TRBV5-5, with 8 bases aligning to TRBD1. After removal of 4 bases from V and 2 bases from J, the junction contained 4 bases not matched to a gene. This CDR3 comprises 14 residues. Germline-derived CDR1 and CDR2 are SGHKS and YYEKEE (reference sequence). The CDR3 loop reads CASSQGQANYGYTF. The CDR3 coding sequence is TGTGCCAGCAGCCAGGGACAGGCGAACTATGGCTACACCTTC. Full variable domain (outside the CDR3, taken from reference TRBV5-5 and TRBJ1-2): DAGVTQSPTHLIKTRGQQVTLRCSPISGHKSVSWYQQVLGQGPQFIFQYYEKEERGRGNFPDRFSARQFPNYSSELNVNALLLGDSALYLCASSQGQANYGYTFGSGTRLTVV.

The J gene is TRBJ2-7, the V gene TRBV20-1, with D possibly TRBD1 on 6 matching bases. Trimming removed 2 bases from V and 7 bases from J, with 9 bases in between. The CDR3 consists of 11 residues. The germline CDR1 and CDR2 sequences are DFQATT and SNEGSKA (reference sequence). This CDR3 reads CSARKDSEQYV. The CDR3 DNA follows: TGCAGTGCTAGAAAGGACAGTGAGCAGTACGTC.

The genes are TRBV19 and TRBJ2-3, with 9 bases that match TRBD2. Germline loops: CDR1 LNHDA, CDR2 SQIVND (reference sequence). V lost 4 bases and J lost 2; bases outside the gene matches: 4. The CDR3 has 15 amino acids. The CDR3 DNA reads as TGTGCCAGTAGTACGACTAGCGGCACCACAGATACGCAGTATTTT. This codes for CASSTTSGTTDTQYF.

The V call is TRBV18, the J call TRBJ2-3; TRBD1 agrees at 10 bases. This CDR3 region has 16 residues. V lost 5 bases, J lost 3 bases, and 8 bases stayed unmatched. Germline CDR1 reads KGHSH; CDR2 reads LQKENI. CDR3 in DNA: TGTGCCAGCTCATTCACGCCGGGACAGGGGACAGATACGCAGTATTTT. Encoded protein: CASSFTPGQGTDTQYF. Based on the CDR3 plus reference TRBV18 and TRBJ2-3, the full variable domain is NAGVMQNPRHLVRRRGQEARLRCSPMKGHSHVYWYRQLPEEGLKFMVYLQKENIIDESGMPKERFSAEFPKEGPSILRIQQVVRGDSAAYFCASSFTPGQGTDTQYFGPGTRLTVL.

The chain uses TRBV18 and TRBJ2-1; either TRBD1 or TRBD2 may fit D (5 bases each). Looked up from germline, CDR1 is KGHSH and CDR2 is LQKENI. V lost 4 bases, J lost 8 bases, and 21 bases lay in between. The CDR3 spans 16 residues. The CDR3 coding sequence is TGTGCCAGCTCACTAAACCGGGACGTCGTCACCCATGAGCAGTTCTTC. This gives the protein CASSLNRDVVTHEQFF.

This rearrangement joins TRBV30 to TRBJ2-6; D remains unclear. Trimming left V 0 bases short and J 0 bases short, with 6 bases between. There are 15 residues in the CDR3. Germline V gene data show CDR1 as GTSNPN and CDR2 as SVGIG (reference sequence). As DNA, the CDR3 is TGTGCCTGGAGTGTCAAGCCCTCTGGGGCCAACGTCCTGACTTTC. Translation gives CAWSVKPSGANVLTF.

The CDR3 sequence is CASSILTGGTEAFF. DNA of the CDR3: TGTGCCAGCAGCATACTGACAGGGGGCACTGAAGCTTTCTTT. This sequence joins TRBV5-8 and TRBJ1-1; 9 bases are shared with TRBD1. The germline V gene encodes CDR1 SGHTS and CDR2 YDEGEE. The J segment lost 4 bases and the V segment lost 4 bases, leaving 5 bases of the junction unmatched. This CDR3 comprises 14 residues.

This chain links TRBV6-1 with TRBJ1-5; D is ambiguous. Trimming pared 3 bases from V and 4 bases from J, leaving 10 bases between. The CDR3 totals 14 residues. Per germline, CDR1 MNHNS and CDR2 SASEGT. The CDR3 DNA is TGTGCCAGCAGTGATCAACAGATAAATCAGCCCCAGCATTTT. Amino acids: CASSDQQINQPQHF.

The chain recombines TRBV6-4 with TRBJ1-2, with TRBD1 matching 9 bases. This CDR3 region has 14 residues. CDR1 and CDR2 from the germline V gene are MRHNA and SNTAGT. Germline trimming cut 4 bases from V and 8 bases from J; bases unmatched to any gene: 8. The CDR3 sequence is CASSARGTGRGYTF. The CDR3 DNA reads TGTGCCAGCAGTGCTAGAGGGACAGGGCGAGGCTACACCTTC.

This chain connects TRBV7-2 to TRBJ1-2; 7 nucleotides agree with TRBD1. Trimming removed 5 bases from V and 2 bases from J; junction bases left unmatched: 8. In germline, CDR1 is SGHTA, CDR2 FQGNSA. The CDR3 runs 15 residues. The CDR3 spells CASSRQGRINYGYTF. The CDR3 region has the DNA TGTGCCAGCAGCAGACAGGGCCGAATAAACTATGGCTACACCTTC.

The chain is built from TRBV7-3 and TRBJ2-5, with D unresolved. The J call is in doubt because the DNA end fits TRBJ2-7 better. CDR1 SGHTA and CDR2 FQGTGA come from the germline V gene. This CDR3 is 13 amino acids long. In DNA form, the CDR3 reads TGTGCCAGCAGCAAGGACGGCACCTACGAGCAGTACTTC. It encodes CASSKDGTYEQYF.